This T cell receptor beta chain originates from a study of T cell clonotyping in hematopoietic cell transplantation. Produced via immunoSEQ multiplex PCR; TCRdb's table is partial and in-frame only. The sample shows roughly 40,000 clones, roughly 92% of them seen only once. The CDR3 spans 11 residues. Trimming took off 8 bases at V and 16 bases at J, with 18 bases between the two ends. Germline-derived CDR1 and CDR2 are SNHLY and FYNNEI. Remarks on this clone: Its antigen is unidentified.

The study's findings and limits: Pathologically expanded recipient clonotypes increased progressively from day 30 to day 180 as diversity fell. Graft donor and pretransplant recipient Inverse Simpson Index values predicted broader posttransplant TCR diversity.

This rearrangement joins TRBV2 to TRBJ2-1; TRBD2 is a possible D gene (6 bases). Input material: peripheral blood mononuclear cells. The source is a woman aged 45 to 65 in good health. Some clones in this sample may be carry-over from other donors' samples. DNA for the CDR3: TGTGCCAGCCCAGACGGGGGTGGCGGATTCTTC. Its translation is CASPDGGGGFF.